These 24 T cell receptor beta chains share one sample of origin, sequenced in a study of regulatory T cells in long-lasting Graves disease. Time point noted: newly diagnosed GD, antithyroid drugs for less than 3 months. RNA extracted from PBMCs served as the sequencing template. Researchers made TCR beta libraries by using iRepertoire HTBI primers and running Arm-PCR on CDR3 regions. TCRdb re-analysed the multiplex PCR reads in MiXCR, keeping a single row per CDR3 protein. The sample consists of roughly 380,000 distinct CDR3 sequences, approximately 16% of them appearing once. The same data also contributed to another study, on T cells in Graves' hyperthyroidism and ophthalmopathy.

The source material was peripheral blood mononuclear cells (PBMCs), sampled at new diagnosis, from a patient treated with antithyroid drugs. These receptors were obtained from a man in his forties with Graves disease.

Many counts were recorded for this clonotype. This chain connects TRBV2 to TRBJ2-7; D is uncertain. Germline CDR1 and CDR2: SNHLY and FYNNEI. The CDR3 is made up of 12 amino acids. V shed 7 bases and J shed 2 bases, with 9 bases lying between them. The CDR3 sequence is CASKDSPYEQYF. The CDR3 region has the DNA TGTGCCAGCAAAGACTCGCCCTACGAGCAGTACTTC.

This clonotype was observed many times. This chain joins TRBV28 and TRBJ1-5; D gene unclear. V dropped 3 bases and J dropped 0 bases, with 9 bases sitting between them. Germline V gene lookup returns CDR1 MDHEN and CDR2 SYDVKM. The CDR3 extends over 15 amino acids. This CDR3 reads CASSFLGSSNQPQHF. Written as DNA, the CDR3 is TGTGCCAGCAGTTTTCTCGGGAGTAGCAATCAGCCCCAGCATTTT.

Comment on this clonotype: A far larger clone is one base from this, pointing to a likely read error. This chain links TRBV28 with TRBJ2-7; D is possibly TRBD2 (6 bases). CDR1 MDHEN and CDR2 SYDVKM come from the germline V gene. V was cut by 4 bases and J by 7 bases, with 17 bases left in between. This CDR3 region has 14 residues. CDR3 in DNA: TGTGCCAGCAGTTCCGCAGGGAGGTGGTCTGAGCAGTACTTC. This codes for CASSSAGRWSEQYF. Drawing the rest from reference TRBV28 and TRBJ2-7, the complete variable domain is DVKVTQSSRYLVKRTGEKVFLECVQDMDHENMFWYRQDPGLGLRLIYFSYDVKMKEKGDIPEGYSVSREKKERFSLILESASTNQTSMYLCASSSAGRWSEQYFGPGTRLTVT.

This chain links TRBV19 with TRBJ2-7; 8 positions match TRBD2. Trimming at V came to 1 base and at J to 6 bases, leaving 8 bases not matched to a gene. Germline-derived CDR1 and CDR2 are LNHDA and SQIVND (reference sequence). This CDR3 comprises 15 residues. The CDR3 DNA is TGTGCCAGTAGTATAGTTCGCAGCGGGGGCAGCGAGCAGTACTTC. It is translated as CASSIVRSGGSEQYF.

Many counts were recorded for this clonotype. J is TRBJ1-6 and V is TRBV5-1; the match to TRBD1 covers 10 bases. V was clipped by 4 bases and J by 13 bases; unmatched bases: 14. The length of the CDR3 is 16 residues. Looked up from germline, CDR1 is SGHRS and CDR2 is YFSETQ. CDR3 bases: TGCGCCAGCAGCCAAGGACAGGGGGGCACGTCATCCCCCCTCCACTTT. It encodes CASSQGQGGTSSPLHF.

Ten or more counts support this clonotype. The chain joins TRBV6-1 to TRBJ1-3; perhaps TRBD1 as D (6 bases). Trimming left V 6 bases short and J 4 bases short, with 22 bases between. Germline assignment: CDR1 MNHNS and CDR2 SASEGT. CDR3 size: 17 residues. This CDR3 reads CASRRLRTGKEGNTIYF. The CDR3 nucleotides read TGTGCCAGCAGAAGACTAAGAACAGGGAAAGAGGGAAACACCATATATTTT.

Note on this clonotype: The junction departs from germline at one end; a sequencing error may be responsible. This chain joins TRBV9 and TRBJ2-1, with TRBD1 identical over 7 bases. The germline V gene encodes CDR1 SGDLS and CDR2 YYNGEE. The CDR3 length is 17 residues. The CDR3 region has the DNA TGCGCCAGCAGCTTTCCGACAGGGCCATTCTCCTACAATGAGCAGTTCTTC. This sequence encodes CASSFPTGPFSYNEQFF.

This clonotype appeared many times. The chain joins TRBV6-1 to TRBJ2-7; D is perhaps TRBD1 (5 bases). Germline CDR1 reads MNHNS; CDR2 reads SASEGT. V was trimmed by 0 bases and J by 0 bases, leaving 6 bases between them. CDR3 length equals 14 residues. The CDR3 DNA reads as TGTGCCAGCAGTGAAGCTGACAGCTCCTACGAGCAGTACTTC. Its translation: CASSEADSSYEQYF.

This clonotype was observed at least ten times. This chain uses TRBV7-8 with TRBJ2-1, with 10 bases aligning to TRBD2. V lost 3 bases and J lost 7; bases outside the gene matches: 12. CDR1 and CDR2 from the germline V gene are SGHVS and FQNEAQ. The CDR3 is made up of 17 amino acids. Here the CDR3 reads CASSFGSASGGSNEQFF. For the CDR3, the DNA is TGTGCCAGCAGCTTCGGGTCGGCTAGCGGGGGTTCGAATGAGCAGTTCTTC.

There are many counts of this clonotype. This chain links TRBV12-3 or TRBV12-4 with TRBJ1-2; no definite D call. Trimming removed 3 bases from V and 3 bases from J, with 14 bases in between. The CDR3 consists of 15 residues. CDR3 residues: CASSLDPRADYGYTF. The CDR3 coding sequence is TGTGCCAGCAGTTTGGACCCCAGAGCGGACTATGGCTACACCTTC.

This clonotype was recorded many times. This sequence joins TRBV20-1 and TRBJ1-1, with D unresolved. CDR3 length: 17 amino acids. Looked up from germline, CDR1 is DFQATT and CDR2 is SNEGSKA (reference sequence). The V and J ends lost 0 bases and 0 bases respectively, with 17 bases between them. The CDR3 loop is CSARDLGYLLMNTEAFF. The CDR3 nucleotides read TGCAGTGCTAGAGATCTGGGGTATCTCCTGATGAACACTGAAGCTTTCTTT.

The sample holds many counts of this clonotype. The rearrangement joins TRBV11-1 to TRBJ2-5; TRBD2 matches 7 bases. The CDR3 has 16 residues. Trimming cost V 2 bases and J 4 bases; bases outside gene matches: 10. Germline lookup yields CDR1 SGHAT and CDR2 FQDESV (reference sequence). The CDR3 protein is CASSLRRRGVVETQYF. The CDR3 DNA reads TGTGCCAGCAGCTTAAGACGACGGGGGGTTGTAGAGACCCAGTACTTC.

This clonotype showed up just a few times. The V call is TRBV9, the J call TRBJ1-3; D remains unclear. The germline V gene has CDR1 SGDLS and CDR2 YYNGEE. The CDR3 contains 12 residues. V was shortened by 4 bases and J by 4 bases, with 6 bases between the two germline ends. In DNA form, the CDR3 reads TGTGCCAGCAGCATCGAAGGAAACACCATATATTTT. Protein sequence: CASSIEGNTIYF.

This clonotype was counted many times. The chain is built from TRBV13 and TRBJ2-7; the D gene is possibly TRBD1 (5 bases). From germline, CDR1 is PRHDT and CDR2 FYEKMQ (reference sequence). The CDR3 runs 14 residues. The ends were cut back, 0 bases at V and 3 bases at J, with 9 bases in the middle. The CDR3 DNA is TGTGCCAGCAGCTTAGGTCGCAGGGACTACGAGCAGTACTTC. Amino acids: CASSLGRRDYEQYF. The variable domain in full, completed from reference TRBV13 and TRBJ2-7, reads AAGVIQSPRHLIKEKRETATLKCYPIPRHDTVYWYQQGPGQDPQFLISFYEKMQSDKGSIPDRFSAQQFSDYHSELNMSSLELGDSALYFCASSLGRRDYEQYFGPGTRLTVT.

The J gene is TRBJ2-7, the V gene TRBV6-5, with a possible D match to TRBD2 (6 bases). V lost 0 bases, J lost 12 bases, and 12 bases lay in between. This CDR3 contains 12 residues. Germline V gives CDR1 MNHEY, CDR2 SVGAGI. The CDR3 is CASSYSKGLWYF. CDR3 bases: TGTGCCAGCAGTTACTCGAAGGGACTGTGGTACTTC.

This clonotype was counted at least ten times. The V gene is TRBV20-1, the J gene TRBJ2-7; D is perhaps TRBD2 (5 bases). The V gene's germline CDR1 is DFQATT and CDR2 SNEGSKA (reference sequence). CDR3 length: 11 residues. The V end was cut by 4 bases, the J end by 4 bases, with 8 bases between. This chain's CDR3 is CSAMTTYEQYF. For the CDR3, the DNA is TGCAGTGCTATGACTACATACGAGCAGTACTTC.

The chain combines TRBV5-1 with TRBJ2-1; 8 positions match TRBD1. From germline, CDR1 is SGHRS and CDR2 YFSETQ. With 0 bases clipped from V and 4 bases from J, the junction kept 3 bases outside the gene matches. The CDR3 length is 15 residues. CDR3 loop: CASSLVWDRYNEQFF. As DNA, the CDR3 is TGCGCCAGCAGCTTGGTATGGGACAGGTACAATGAGCAGTTCTTC.

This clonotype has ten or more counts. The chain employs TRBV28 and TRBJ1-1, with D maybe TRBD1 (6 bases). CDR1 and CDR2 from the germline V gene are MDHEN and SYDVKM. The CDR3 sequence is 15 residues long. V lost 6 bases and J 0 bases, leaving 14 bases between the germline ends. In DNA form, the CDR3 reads TGTGCCAGCAGCCCCCCTGGACAGTTGAACACTGAAGCTTTCTTT. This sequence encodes CASSPPGQLNTEAFF.

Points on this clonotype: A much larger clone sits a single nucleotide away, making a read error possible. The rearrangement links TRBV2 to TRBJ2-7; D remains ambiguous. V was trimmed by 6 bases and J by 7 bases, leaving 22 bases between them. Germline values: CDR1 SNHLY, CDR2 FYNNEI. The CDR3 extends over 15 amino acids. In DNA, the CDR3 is TGTGCCAGCAGGGTTAGTCTGAGCTCCTACAATGAGCAGTACTTC. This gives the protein CASRVSLSSYNEQYF.

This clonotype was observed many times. The CDR3 DNA follows: TGTGCCAGCAGTCCCGGGACTTCAAGCACAGATACGCAGTATTTT. The encoded protein is CASSPGTSSTDTQYF. The chain has TRBV9 and TRBJ2-3, with D possibly matching TRBD2 (6 bases). Trimming removed 5 bases from V and 0 bases from J, with 13 bases in between. CDR3 length equals 15 residues. The V gene's germline CDR1 is SGDLS and CDR2 YYNGEE.

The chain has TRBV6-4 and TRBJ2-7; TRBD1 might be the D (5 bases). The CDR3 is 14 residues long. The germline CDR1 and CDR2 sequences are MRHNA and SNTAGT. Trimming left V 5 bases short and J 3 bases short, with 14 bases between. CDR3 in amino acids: CASSKQDDLYEQYF. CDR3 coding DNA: TGTGCCAGCAGTAAACAGGACGACCTCTACGAGCAGTACTTC.

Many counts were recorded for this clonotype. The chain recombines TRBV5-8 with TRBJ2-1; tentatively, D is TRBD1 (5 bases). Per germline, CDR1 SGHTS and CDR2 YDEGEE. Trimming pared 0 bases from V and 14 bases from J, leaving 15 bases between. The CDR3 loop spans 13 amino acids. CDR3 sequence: CASSLAHQGRKFF. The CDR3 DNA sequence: TGTGCCAGCAGCTTGGCTCACCAGGGAAGAAAGTTCTTC.

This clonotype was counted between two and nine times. The CDR3, as DNA: TGCGCCAGCAGCCCCGCCTCGGGGACCCAGTACTTC. Amino acid sequence: CASSPASGTQYF. The chain links TRBV4-1 to TRBJ2-5; unclear D gene. Germline assignment: CDR1 MGHRA and CDR2 YSYEKL. This CDR3 is built from 12 residues. V was clipped by 4 bases and J by 7 bases, with 10 bases between them.

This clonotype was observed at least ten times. The CDR3 loop is CASSERASGGASQFF. As DNA, the CDR3 is TGTGCCAGCAGTGAACGGGCTAGCGGGGGGGCCAGTCAGTTCTTC. The chain recombines TRBV2 with TRBJ2-1, with TRBD2 identical over 12 bases. V gave up 2 bases and J gave up 13 bases; unmatched junction bases: 9. This CDR3 spans 15 amino acids. In germline, CDR1 is SNHLY, CDR2 FYNNEI.